Listed below are T cell receptor beta chains from one sample, sequenced in a study of vaccination and CD4 T cells after COVID-19. One entry per CDR3 protein results from TCRdb running MiXCR on the PCR reads. This sample has 2,000 to 3,000 distinct CDR3 sequences, with approximately 26% found just once. For these TCRs, the target antigens are not known. Material: CD4+ T cells from blood, cultured in vitro. The receptors originated from a human donor in good health. The CDR3 runs from the conserved cysteine through the conserved F or W. The order of the fields is CDR3 DNA, CDR3 protein, clone size, J gene, V gene, CDR3 length, D gene. D genes are given only for firm matches. Clone size is given for some rows only: seen once, a few or many times, or a class if the clone is expanded.

cdr3_nt: TGTGCCAGTAGGGCCACCGGGGAGCTGTTTTTT
cdr3_aa: CASRATGELFF
clone_size: NA
j_call: TRBJ2-2
v_call: TRBV19
cdr3_length: 11
d_call: NA

cdr3_nt: TGTGCCTGGGGACAGTTCAACTATGGCTACACCTTC
cdr3_aa: CAWGQFNYGYTF
clone_size: once
j_call: TRBJ1-2
v_call: TRBV30
cdr3_length: 12
d_call: NA

cdr3_nt: TGCAGCGTCCGGGATCTGAACACTGAAGCTTTCTTT
cdr3_aa: CSVRDLNTEAFF
clone_size: NA
j_call: TRBJ1-1
v_call: TRBV29-1
cdr3_length: 12
d_call: NA

cdr3_nt: TGTGCCAGCAGAGGGATTATAACAGGGACCACTGAAGCTTTCTTT
cdr3_aa: CASRGIITGTTEAFF
clone_size: NA
j_call: TRBJ1-1
v_call: TRBV7-8
cdr3_length: 15
d_call: NA

cdr3_nt: TGCAGTGCTAGAGGGACAGGGGGTTGGCAGCCCCAGCATTTT
cdr3_aa: CSARGTGGWQPQHF
clone_size: medium-sized
j_call: TRBJ1-5
v_call: TRBV20-1
cdr3_length: 14
d_call: TRBD1

cdr3_nt: TGTGCCAGCAAGAGGCGAGTCGGGGGGTACGATCAGCCCCAGCATTTT
cdr3_aa: CASKRRVGGYDQPQHF
clone_size: few
j_call: TRBJ1-5
v_call: TRBV28
cdr3_length: 16
d_call: NA

cdr3_nt: TGTGCCAGCAGCAAGAGACAGGCTAATTCACCCCTCCACTTT
cdr3_aa: CASSKRQANSPLHF
clone_size: medium-sized
j_call: TRBJ1-6
v_call: TRBV7-6
cdr3_length: 14
d_call: NA

cdr3_nt: TGTGCCAGCAGCCCACAGGGGCGCGGGACCCAGTACTTC
cdr3_aa: CASSPQGRGTQYF
clone_size: few
j_call: TRBJ2-5
v_call: TRBV7-2
cdr3_length: 13
d_call: TRBD1

cdr3_nt: TGTGCCACCAGGGGACAGGGTGAGACCCAGTACTTC
cdr3_aa: CATRGQGETQYF
clone_size: medium-sized
j_call: TRBJ2-5
v_call: TRBV24-1
cdr3_length: 12
d_call: TRBD1

cdr3_nt: TGTGCCAGCAGCCGGACAGTCGACGGAGTCGGGGAGCTGTTTTTT
cdr3_aa: CASSRTVDGVGELFF
clone_size: NA
j_call: TRBJ2-2
v_call: TRBV7-3
cdr3_length: 15
d_call: NA

cdr3_nt: TGTGCCAGCAGCCCGACAGGGAAGGGCCTTTTTGAAAAACTGTTTTTT
cdr3_aa: CASSPTGKGLFEKLFF
clone_size: NA
j_call: TRBJ1-4
v_call: TRBV7-9
cdr3_length: 16
d_call: TRBD1

cdr3_nt: TGTGCCAGCAGCCCGGGGACTAGCGGGAGAGTGGGGAGCACAGATACGCAGTATTTT
cdr3_aa: CASSPGTSGRVGSTDTQYF
clone_size: NA
j_call: TRBJ2-3
v_call: TRBV11-2
cdr3_length: 19
d_call: TRBD2

cdr3_nt: TGTGCCAGCAGTTTATCGGACAGGGGCCATCAGCCCCAGCATTTT
cdr3_aa: CASSLSDRGHQPQHF
clone_size: few
j_call: TRBJ1-5
v_call: TRBV28
cdr3_length: 15
d_call: TRBD1

cdr3_nt: TGTGCCAGCAGTTTTAGGGGGTTAGAGACCCAGTACTTC
cdr3_aa: CASSFRGLETQYF
clone_size: few
j_call: TRBJ2-5
v_call: TRBV27
cdr3_length: 13
d_call: NA

cdr3_nt: TGTGCCATCGGGTTAGCGGGAGGGGGAGATACGCAGTATTTT
cdr3_aa: CAIGLAGGGDTQYF
clone_size: few
j_call: TRBJ2-3
v_call: TRBV10-3
cdr3_length: 14
d_call: TRBD2

cdr3_nt: TGTGCCAGCAGTGGGACAGGGCGGATGAATGGCTACACCTTC
cdr3_aa: CASSGTGRMNGYTF
clone_size: NA
j_call: TRBJ1-2
v_call: TRBV27
cdr3_length: 14
d_call: TRBD1

cdr3_nt: TGCAGTGCTAGAGATCAGGGACAGGGCGAGTTCGCCTCGTACTTC
cdr3_aa: CSARDQGQGEFASYF
clone_size: NA
j_call: TRBJ2-7
v_call: TRBV20-1
cdr3_length: 15
d_call: TRBD1

cdr3_nt: TGTGCCAGTCATCGTACAGGGGTTGCGGGGGAGACCCAGTACTTC
cdr3_aa: CASHRTGVAGETQYF
clone_size: NA
j_call: TRBJ2-5
v_call: TRBV2
cdr3_length: 15
d_call: NA

cdr3_nt: TGTGCCAGCAGCTTAACGGGTCGGGGTTCACCCCTCCACTTT
cdr3_aa: CASSLTGRGSPLHF
clone_size: NA
j_call: TRBJ1-6
v_call: TRBV7-3
cdr3_length: 14
d_call: NA

cdr3_nt: TGCAGTGGAGTAAATGGCGGGAGGGGAACAGATACGCAGTATTTT
cdr3_aa: CSGVNGGRGTDTQYF
clone_size: NA
j_call: TRBJ2-3
v_call: TRBV20-1
cdr3_length: 15
d_call: TRBD2

cdr3_nt: TGTGCCAGCAGTGCCGGCGGGGGGAGCACAGATACGCAGTATTTT
cdr3_aa: CASSAGGGSTDTQYF
clone_size: NA
j_call: TRBJ2-3
v_call: TRBV6-1
cdr3_length: 15
d_call: TRBD2

cdr3_nt: TGTGCCAGCAGCCCTATGACAGGGAGGGACTACGAGCAGTACTTC
cdr3_aa: CASSPMTGRDYEQYF
clone_size: NA
j_call: TRBJ2-7
v_call: TRBV6-1
cdr3_length: 15
d_call: NA

cdr3_nt: TGCAGTGCTGCCCCTAGGACTAGCGGATCATACAATGAGCAGTTCTTC
cdr3_aa: CSAAPRTSGSYNEQFF
clone_size: NA
j_call: TRBJ2-1
v_call: TRBV20-1
cdr3_length: 16
d_call: TRBD2

cdr3_nt: TGTGCCAGCAGTTTTGGGGGGATTCTTTCCTACGAGCAGTACTTC
cdr3_aa: CASSFGGILSYEQYF
clone_size: NA
j_call: TRBJ2-7
v_call: TRBV27
cdr3_length: 15
d_call: NA

cdr3_nt: TGTGCCAGCAGTGACTCGGCCGGGGGACTGAAGGGCTACACCTTC
cdr3_aa: CASSDSAGGLKGYTF
clone_size: medium-sized
j_call: TRBJ1-2
v_call: TRBV6-4
cdr3_length: 15
d_call: NA

cdr3_nt: TGTGCCAGCAGGCGGGACAGCCAAAACACTAAAGCTTTCTTT
cdr3_aa: CASRRDSQNTKAFF
clone_size: NA
j_call: TRBJ1-1
v_call: TRBV6-1
cdr3_length: 14
d_call: TRBD1

cdr3_nt: TGTGCCAGCAGTGACAGGGCGAGGGACACCGGGGAGCTGTTTTTT
cdr3_aa: CASSDRARDTGELFF
clone_size: few
j_call: TRBJ2-2
v_call: TRBV6-1
cdr3_length: 15
d_call: NA

cdr3_nt: TGTGCCAGTAGTACCCAGGGGGCAGATACGCAGTATTTT
cdr3_aa: CASSTQGADTQYF
clone_size: NA
j_call: TRBJ2-3
v_call: TRBV19
cdr3_length: 13
d_call: TRBD1

cdr3_nt: TGTGCCAGCAGCCAAGCTCCCAATCAGCCCCAGCATTTT
cdr3_aa: CASSQAPNQPQHF
clone_size: NA
j_call: TRBJ1-5
v_call: TRBV4-2
cdr3_length: 13
d_call: NA

cdr3_nt: TGTGCCAGCAACCCGTCAGGGGGCTACGAGCAGTACTTC
cdr3_aa: CASNPSGGYEQYF
clone_size: NA
j_call: TRBJ2-7
v_call: TRBV7-8
cdr3_length: 13
d_call: TRBD1

cdr3_nt: TGTGCCAGTAGTATCGGTGGCAGTAAAAGCTACGAGCAGTACTTC
cdr3_aa: CASSIGGSKSYEQYF
clone_size: few
j_call: TRBJ2-7
v_call: TRBV19
cdr3_length: 15
d_call: NA

cdr3_nt: TGCGCCAGCTCCAAGGAGGGGGCCCAACCCCAAGAGACCCAGTACTTC
cdr3_aa: CASSKEGAQPQETQYF
clone_size: NA
j_call: TRBJ2-5
v_call: TRBV5-1
cdr3_length: 16
d_call: NA

cdr3_nt: TGTGCCAGCAGCACAGACACGAACACTGAAGCTTTCTTT
cdr3_aa: CASSTDTNTEAFF
clone_size: NA
j_call: TRBJ1-1
v_call: TRBV9
cdr3_length: 13
d_call: NA

cdr3_nt: TGTGCCAGCAGTTACATTTCCTACGAGCAGTACTTC
cdr3_aa: CASSYISYEQYF
clone_size: NA
j_call: TRBJ2-7
v_call: TRBV6-2/TRBV6-3
cdr3_length: 12
d_call: NA

cdr3_nt: TGTGCCAGCAGCTTGGAGTTCGCGGCCCAGTACTTC
cdr3_aa: CASSLEFAAQYF
clone_size: few
j_call: TRBJ2-5
v_call: TRBV5-4
cdr3_length: 12
d_call: NA

cdr3_nt: TGCAGTGCTAGGTCCAGGTTAATTGCCTACGAGCAGTACTTC
cdr3_aa: CSARSRLIAYEQYF
clone_size: NA
j_call: TRBJ2-7
v_call: TRBV20-1
cdr3_length: 14
d_call: NA

cdr3_nt: TGCAGTGCTAAGCGGCCTCAGACCCAGCCCCAGCATTTT
cdr3_aa: CSAKRPQTQPQHF
clone_size: NA
j_call: TRBJ1-5
v_call: TRBV20-1
cdr3_length: 13
d_call: NA

cdr3_nt: TGTGCCAGCAGCCCTAGCGGGAGAGTCACAGATACGCAGTATTTT
cdr3_aa: CASSPSGRVTDTQYF
clone_size: NA
j_call: TRBJ2-3
v_call: TRBV7-9
cdr3_length: 15
d_call: TRBD2

cdr3_nt: TGTGCCAGCAGCTTGGAACAGGTCAGTAGGCCCTACGAGCAGTACTTC
cdr3_aa: CASSLEQVSRPYEQYF
clone_size: NA
j_call: TRBJ2-7
v_call: TRBV5-7
cdr3_length: 16
d_call: NA

cdr3_nt: TGTGCCAGCAGAGCTCAGGGATCCCCTGAAGCTTTCTTT
cdr3_aa: CASRAQGSPEAFF
clone_size: NA
j_call: TRBJ1-1
v_call: TRBV12-3/TRBV12-4
cdr3_length: 13
d_call: NA

cdr3_nt: TGTGCCAGCAGCGTAGTACAGTATAGCTCCTACGAGCAGTACTTC
cdr3_aa: CASSVVQYSSYEQYF
clone_size: NA
j_call: TRBJ2-7
v_call: TRBV9
cdr3_length: 15
d_call: NA

cdr3_nt: TGTGCCAGCAATACGCGGGGGGCCCGGGAGACCCAGTACTTC
cdr3_aa: CASNTRGARETQYF
clone_size: NA
j_call: TRBJ2-5
v_call: TRBV6-1
cdr3_length: 14
d_call: TRBD2

cdr3_nt: TGTGCCAGCAGCTTAGCGTTCGGGACCGGGGGGACAGGATTCTACGAGCAGTACTTC
cdr3_aa: CASSLAFGTGGTGFYEQYF
clone_size: few
j_call: TRBJ2-7
v_call: TRBV11-2
cdr3_length: 19
d_call: NA

cdr3_nt: TGTGCCAGCAGATCTCGGACGGGGAACACTGAAGCTTTCTTT
cdr3_aa: CASRSRTGNTEAFF
clone_size: NA
j_call: TRBJ1-1
v_call: TRBV6-1
cdr3_length: 14
d_call: NA

cdr3_nt: TGCACCAGCAGTTTAGGGACAGGGGGCGTTGAGGGGAATTCACCCCTCCACTTT
cdr3_aa: CTSSLGTGGVEGNSPLHF
clone_size: few
j_call: TRBJ1-6
v_call: TRBV27
cdr3_length: 18
d_call: TRBD1

cdr3_nt: TGTGCCAGCAGCTTAGGGCCCGGGGAGCTGTTTTTT
cdr3_aa: CASSLGPGELFF
clone_size: NA
j_call: TRBJ2-2
v_call: TRBV7-3
cdr3_length: 12
d_call: NA

cdr3_nt: TGTGCCAGCTCGCTCACGTACTACACAGATACGCAGTATTTT
cdr3_aa: CASSLTYYTDTQYF
clone_size: few
j_call: TRBJ2-3
v_call: TRBV2
cdr3_length: 14
d_call: NA